This T cell receptor beta chain was captured in a study of cytomegalovirus exposure and HLA in healthy donors. The CDR3 runs 14 residues. Germline values: CDR1 LNHNV, CDR2 YYDKDF (reference sequence). V lost 5 bases, J lost 0 bases, and 11 bases lay in between. TCRdb's copy holds only in-frame clones and misses some; the assay was immunoSEQ multiplex PCR. In the table there are about 130,000 clones, about 88% of which are singletons. The sequencing sample was made of PBMCs. This sequence was found in a woman aged 18 to 35 in good health and CMV-seronegative. The chain employs TRBV15 and TRBJ2-7, with D perhaps matching TRBD2 (6 bases). The CDR3 is CATSGLGSSYEQYF. The CDR3 region has the DNA TGTGCCACCAGCGGTCTCGGGAGCTCCTACGAGCAGTACTTC.